Below are 9 T cell receptor beta chains sequenced from a single sample in a study of shared clonotypes between healthy human individuals. TCRdb keeps only in-frame clones here, not all; method: immunoSEQ multiplex PCR. The table has around 2,000,000 clones, about 95% seen once. Naive CD8 cells lacked CD45RO, underwent positive selection for CCR7 and left out terminally differentiated effector memory CD45RA+ cells. Sequencing was performed on naive CD8+ T cells sorted from blood. The receptors here all came from a man younger than 35 in good health.

For this clone: A clone one base away is much larger, so this may be a read error. The chain joins TRBV7-9 to TRBJ1-2; 7 bases line up with TRBD1. The CDR3 length is 13 residues. Germline V lookup: CDR1 SEHNR, CDR2 FQNEAQ (reference sequence). DNA of the CDR3: TGTGCCAGCAGAGAGGACAGGAACTATGGCCACACCTTC. Amino acids: CASREDRNYGHTF. The variable domain in full, with the rest retrieved from reference TRBV7-9 and TRBJ1-2, is DTGVSQNPRHKITKRGQNVTFRCDPISEHNRLYWYRQTLGQGPEFLTYFQNEAQLEKSRLLSDRFSAERPKGSFSTLEIQRTEQGDSAMYLCASREDRNYGHTFGSGTRLTVV.

The rearrangement links TRBV14 to TRBJ1-1; D ambiguous. This CDR3 is 15 amino acids long. Trimming took 0 bases from V and 10 from J, leaving 18 bases between them. The V gene's germline CDR1 is SGHDN and CDR2 FVKESK. DNA for the CDR3: TGTGCCAGCAGCCAAGATCGGGAAGGCCCCGAGGGAGCTTTCTTT. Translation: CASSQDREGPEGAFF.

The J gene is TRBJ2-7, the V gene TRBV19; 7 bases line up with TRBD2. The CDR3 has 14 amino acids. V gave up 7 bases and J gave up 7 bases; unmatched junction bases: 13. Germline-derived CDR1 and CDR2 are LNHDA and SQIVND (reference sequence). The CDR3 reads CASTLRGEVREQYF. The CDR3, as DNA: TGTGCCAGTACCCTCCGGGGGGAAGTAAGAGAGCAGTACTTC.

The chain couples TRBV4-3 to TRBJ2-7; TRBD1 agrees at 9 bases. The germline gives CDR1 LGHNA, CDR2 YSLEER. J gave up 5 bases and V 0 bases, and 5 bases lay outside the gene matches. The CDR3 consists of 15 residues. CDR3 DNA sequence: TGCGCCAGCAGCCAAGACTGGGACAGGGTGGACGAGCAGTACTTC. Its protein is CASSQDWDRVDEQYF.

This sequence joins TRBV30 and TRBJ1-2, with a possible D match to TRBD1 (5 bases). The length of the CDR3 is 14 residues. The germline V gene encodes CDR1 GTSNPN and CDR2 SVGIG (reference sequence). Trimming pared 0 bases from V and 7 bases from J, leaving 15 bases between. The CDR3 loop reads CAWSVSRDLGGYTF. The CDR3, as DNA: TGTGCCTGGAGTGTATCCAGGGATTTGGGTGGCTACACCTTC.

This chain connects TRBV6-5 to TRBJ2-5; D is undetermined. V was pared by 2 bases and J by 2 bases, with 9 bases between. CDR1 and CDR2 from the germline V gene are MNHEY and SVGAGI. The CDR3 runs to 14 residues. The DNA for the CDR3 is TGTGCCAGCAGTTACCTGCACAGTCAAGAGACCCAGTACTTC. It specifies CASSYLHSQETQYF.

The V and J genes are TRBV4-1 and TRBJ2-4; unclear D gene. The V gene's germline CDR1 is MGHRA and CDR2 YSYEKL. Trimming pared 2 bases from V and 5 bases from J, leaving 13 bases between. The CDR3 totals 15 residues. CDR3 protein: CASSQPGQGENIQYF. CDR3 nucleotide sequence: TGCGCCAGCAGCCAACCGGGCCAAGGCGAAAACATTCAGTACTTC.

V and J are TRBV29-1 and TRBJ1-1, with a possible D match to TRBD1 (5 bases). Germline V gene sequence: CDR1 SQVTM, CDR2 ANQGSEA. The CDR3 is 13 amino acids. The V gene lost 0 bases and the J gene lost 4 bases, with 9 bases spanning the gap. CDR3 amino acids: CSVEERGCTEAFF. Written as DNA, the CDR3 is TGCAGCGTTGAAGAGAGGGGTTGCACTGAAGCTTTCTTT.

As regards this clone: Other DNA sequences in this specimen translate into the identical CDR3. This chain links TRBV4-1 with TRBJ1-4; D is uncertain. The V end lost 3 bases, the J end lost 0 bases, and 8 bases lay between the germline ends. The CDR3 has 15 residues. Germline V lookup: CDR1 MGHRA, CDR2 YSYEKL. CDR3 residues: CASSQHPATNEKLFF. CDR3 DNA sequence: TGCGCCAGCAGCCAGCACCCAGCAACTAATGAAAAACTGTTTTTT.